The sequence of this TCR beta chain was determined in a study of human T cells and chemical hapten exposure. Single cDNA molecules in the library carried unique molecular identifiers attached during preparation. Original processing methods: There were a median of roughly 100,000 TCRs per sample, with a range from roughly 20,000 to 750,000. MiXCR, run by TCRdb on the RACE reads, gives a single entry per CDR3 protein. None of the V and J calls come from the authors' own analysis; TCRdb made them. The sample includes over 70,000 distinct CDR3 sequences, 8.5% of them seen just once. The CDR3 covers 15 residues. In germline, CDR1 is LGHDT, CDR2 YNNKEL (reference sequence). Trimming took off 4 bases at V and 1 base at J, with 13 bases between the two ends. Time point here: patch test 2, 6 weeks after DPC sensitization. As for treatment: therapeutic diphenylcyclopropenone sensitization with weekly scalp DPC. Staff drew blood before applying each patch test.

This receptor was obtained from a woman between 50 and 59 years old with alopecia areata. Some clones in this sample may be carry-over from other donors' samples. The specimen was whole blood, collected in connection with sensitization to the hapten diphenylcyclopropenone (DPC). The chain is built from TRBV3-1 and TRBJ1-1; possibly TRBD1 for D (5 bases). For the CDR3, the DNA is TGTGCCAGCAGCCCCCCTTATGGGGGGAACACTGAAGCTTTCTTT. Amino acids: CASSPPYGGNTEAFF.